This T cell receptor beta chain stems from a study of T cells after yellow fever vaccination. Production of TCR cDNA was by 5'RACE template switching, which also added a universal primer site and UMIs. Each CDR3 protein is one row after TCRdb ran MiXCR on the 5' RACE reads. The table includes 550,000 to 750,000 distinct CDR3 sequences, 13% detected once. Findings and limits, study-wide: The secondary T-cell response peaked on day 5, not day 15, but was weaker.

Looked up from germline, CDR1 is SEHNR and CDR2 is FQNEAQ (reference sequence). The CDR3 spans 16 residues. V dropped 5 bases and J dropped 4; count of bases not matched to a gene: 8. This clonotype was observed a handful of times. Its target is not known. This clonotype was sampled from a man aged 25-45 years who received the YFV17D yellow fever vaccine. The sample consisted of PBMCs, taken on the day of the yellow fever booster vaccination. The gene calls are TRBV7-9 and TRBJ2-2, with 9 positions matching TRBD1. DNA of the CDR3: TGTGCCAGCAGCCTCGGGACAGGGACTGGCACCGGGGAGCTGTTTTTT. Its protein is CASSLGTGTGTGELFF.